The next 31 T cell receptor beta chains were all read from a single sample in a study of blood T cell repertoires in COVID-19. Profiling relied on immunoSEQ multiplex PCR, and the TCRdb table lists in-frame clones only, not all of them. The table includes more than 150,000 clones, approximately 86% detected once. The sequenced sample consisted of peripheral blood. The receptors were gathered from a man aged 55-75 years with acute or convalescent COVID-19.

This clone was found a few times. V usage is TRBV28 and J usage is TRBJ1-5, with TRBD1 matching over 9 bases. CDR1 and CDR2 (germline): MDHEN, SYDVKM. The junction had 5 bases not matched to a gene; V was cut back by 8 bases and J by 3 bases. The length of the CDR3 is 14 residues. Here the CDR3 reads CASQGQGHNQPQHF. CDR3 nucleotide sequence: TGTGCCAGCCAAGGACAGGGGCACAATCAGCCCCAGCATTTT. The entire variable domain, with the rest obtained from reference TRBV28 and TRBJ1-5, is as follows: DVKVTQSSRYLVKRTGEKVFLECVQDMDHENMFWYRQDPGLGLRLIYFSYDVKMKEKGDIPEGYSVSREKKERFSLILESASTNQTSMYLCASQGQGHNQPQHFGDGTRLSIL.

The chain has TRBV19 and TRBJ1-5; no definite D call. V dropped 3 bases and J dropped 0 bases, with 9 bases sitting between them. CDR1 is LNHDA, CDR2 SQIVND, per germline (reference sequence). This CDR3 contains 15 residues. Written as DNA, the CDR3 is TGTGCCAGTAGTATGATTCAGGTTAGCAATCAGCCCCAGCATTTT. Protein sequence: CASSMIQVSNQPQHF.

The V call is TRBV11-2, the J call TRBJ1-1, with TRBD1 identical over 8 bases. The CDR3 runs 14 residues. Germline lookup yields CDR1 SGHAT and CDR2 FQNNGV. The V segment lost 4 bases and the J segment 11 bases; nucleotides outside the gene matches: 12. In DNA, the CDR3 is TGTGCCAGCAGCTCGATGAGGGACAGGAACGGCGCTTTCTTT. It translates to CASSSMRDRNGAFF.

J is TRBJ2-5 and V is TRBV7-3; TRBD2 matches 12 bases. CDR3 length: 17 residues. The germline V gene encodes CDR1 SGHTA and CDR2 FQGTGA. V lost 5 bases and J lost 5; bases outside the gene matches: 12. The CDR3 nucleotides are TGTGCCAGCAGCCGACTAGCGGGAGAGGGGTCTGGGGAGACCCAGTACTTC. Translated, it gives CASSRLAGEGSGETQYF. The whole variable domain, filled in from reference TRBV7-3 and TRBJ2-5, reads GAGVSQTPSNKVTEKGKYVELRCDPISGHTALYWYRQSLGQGPEFLIYFQGTGAADDSGLPNDRFFAVRPEGSVSTLKIQRTERGDSAVYLCASSRLAGEGSGETQYFGPGTRLLVL.

The chain combines TRBV19 with TRBJ2-2; 16 bases are a match to TRBD2. CDR1 and CDR2 from the germline V gene are LNHDA and SQIVND (reference sequence). J was trimmed by 1 base and V by 5 bases; bases with no gene match: 7. This CDR3 contains 19 residues. CDR3 sequence: CASSRVGLAGGQNTGELFF. CDR3 sequence (DNA): TGTGCCAGTAGTCGAGTGGGACTAGCGGGAGGGCAGAACACCGGGGAGCTGTTTTTT.

The V call is TRBV18, the J call TRBJ2-7; 13 bases match TRBD2. There are 16 residues in the CDR3. CDR1 is KGHSH and CDR2 is LQKENI in the germline V gene. V dropped 3 bases and J dropped 5; count of bases not matched to a gene: 7. CDR3 sequence (DNA): TGTGCCAGCTCACCCCCCGGACTAGCGGGAGACAACGAGCAGTACTTC. Its translation: CASSPPGLAGDNEQYF.

The gene calls are TRBV11-1 and TRBJ1-1; D might be TRBD1 (5 bases). The ends were cut back, 6 bases at V and 1 base at J, with 12 bases in the middle. The CDR3 spans 14 residues. Germline CDR1 reads SGHAT; CDR2 reads FQDESV (reference sequence). The CDR3 is CASRQNQGNTEAFF. The CDR3 DNA reads TGTGCCAGCAGACAAAACCAGGGGAACACTGAAGCTTTCTTT.

J is TRBJ2-1 and V is TRBV27; 10 positions match TRBD2. This CDR3 contains 17 residues. Germline CDR1 reads MNHEY; CDR2 reads SMNVEV (reference sequence). V gave up 10 bases and J gave up 2 bases; unmatched junction bases: 14. CDR3 coding DNA: TGTGCCACCATCGCTAGCGGGAGAGGTGGGGCCTACAATGAGCAGTTCTTC. Its translation is CATIASGRGGAYNEQFF.

The V gene is TRBV18, the J gene TRBJ1-2; D not certain. Germline CDR1 and CDR2: KGHSH and LQKENI. Deletions cut 0 bases from V and 7 bases from J, with 15 bases between. The CDR3 totals 15 residues. The CDR3 DNA reads as TGTGCCAGCTCACCACCGCTGGCAGGCGCAGGTGGCTACACCTTC. It yields the protein CASSPPLAGAGGYTF.

The genes are TRBV9 and TRBJ1-1; D is perhaps TRBD1 (6 bases). The V gene's germline CDR1 is SGDLS and CDR2 YYNGEE. The length of the CDR3 is 14 residues. Trimming took 3 bases from V and 1 from J, leaving 10 bases between them. The CDR3 sequence: CASSAGQANTEAFF. Written as DNA, the CDR3 is TGTGCCAGCAGCGCGGGACAAGCGAACACTGAAGCTTTCTTT.

The DNA of the CDR3 is TGCGCCAGCAGCTTGGCGGGAGCCGGTGAGCAGTTCTTC. It yields the protein CASSLAGAGEQFF. The chain joins TRBV5-1 to TRBJ2-1; TRBD2 might be the D (6 bases). CDR3 size: 13 residues. The germline V gene has CDR1 SGHRS and CDR2 YFSETQ. V was trimmed by 0 bases and J by 9 bases, leaving 10 bases between them.

This clone has more than one count but fewer than ten. The V and J genes are TRBV5-1 and TRBJ1-2, with 7 bases fitting TRBD1. J lost 4 bases, V lost 0 bases, and 3 bases had no gene match. The length of the CDR3 is 14 residues. CDR1 is SGHRS, CDR2 YFSETQ, per germline. The CDR3 DNA reads as TGCGCCAGCAGCTTGGGGACAGGAGTCTATGGCTACACCTTC. This gives the protein CASSLGTGVYGYTF.

The chain has TRBV28 and TRBJ2-1, with 11 bases that match TRBD2. This CDR3 is built from 16 residues. V trimming: 6 bases; J trimming: 1 base; junction bases outside the gene matches: 5. CDR1 and CDR2 from the germline V gene are MDHEN and SYDVKM. The CDR3: CASSLSSGGSYNEQFF. In DNA form, the CDR3 reads TGTGCCAGCAGCCTTTCTAGCGGGGGGTCCTACAATGAGCAGTTCTTC.

This chain uses TRBV6-5 with TRBJ1-6; 7 nucleotides agree with TRBD1. Trimming at V came to 7 bases and at J to 10 bases, leaving 7 bases not matched to a gene. This CDR3 is built from 13 residues. Germline V gene lookup returns CDR1 MNHEY and CDR2 SVGAGI. For the CDR3, the DNA is TGTGCCAGCACCCGACAGGGTGGATCACCCCTCCACTTT. It encodes CASTRQGGSPLHF.

The chain combines TRBV29-1 with TRBJ1-4, with D perhaps TRBD1 (5 bases). Trimming pared 4 bases from V and 0 bases from J, leaving 9 bases between. Germline CDR1 is SQVTM and CDR2 is ANQGSEA. CDR3 size: 14 residues. CDR3 coding DNA: TGCAGCGTTGCGGACACTGCAACTAATGAAAAACTGTTTTTT. Translating gives CSVADTATNEKLFF.

The genes are TRBV30 and TRBJ2-2; 7 positions match TRBD1. This CDR3 is built from 15 residues. V dropped 3 bases and J dropped 0; count of bases not matched to a gene: 4. Germline CDR1 reads GTSNPN; CDR2 reads SVGIG (reference sequence). CDR3 nucleotides: TGTGCCTGGAGGGGGGACAGTTCGAACACCGGGGAGCTGTTTTTT. This translates into CAWRGDSSNTGELFF.

The chain carries TRBV19 and TRBJ1-1; maybe TRBD1 (6 bases). The V and J ends lost 3 bases and 0 bases respectively, with 17 bases between them. The CDR3 is 17 amino acids. Germline values: CDR1 LNHDA, CDR2 SQIVND (reference sequence). CDR3 nucleotides: TGTGCCAGTAGTATCTGGGGCAGGGGTGGGGTGAACACTGAAGCTTTCTTT. This encodes CASSIWGRGGVNTEAFF.

Note on this clone: One junction end does not reproduce the germline sequence, and a read error may be involved. This chain links TRBV4-1 with TRBJ1-1; D possibly corresponds to TRBD1 (5 bases). This CDR3 comprises 14 residues. Looked up from germline, CDR1 is MGHRA and CDR2 is YSYEKL. For the CDR3, the DNA is TGCGCCACCAGCTGGTACGGGGCGGGGACTGAAGCTTTCTTT. Translating it yields CATSWYGAGTEAFF.

As for this clone: This sample also contains other DNA sequences that code for the same CDR3. The V call is TRBV3-1 (or the pseudogene TRBV3-2), the J call TRBJ1-5; D ambiguous. Germline V gene sequence: CDR1 LGHDT, CDR2 YNNKEL (reference sequence). CDR3 size: 13 residues. V was shortened by 1 base and J by 4 bases, with 5 bases between the two germline ends. As DNA, the CDR3 is TGTGCCAGCAGCCAAGCGAGGAATCAGCCCCAGCATTTT. Translated: CASSQARNQPQHF.

The chain links TRBV19 to TRBJ2-1; the match to TRBD2 covers 9 bases. From germline, CDR1 is LNHDA and CDR2 SQIVND (reference sequence). The junction had 3 bases not matched to a gene; V was cut back by 2 bases and J by 4 bases. The CDR3 loop spans 15 amino acids. The CDR3 sequence: CASSISSGDYNEQFF. The DNA of the CDR3 is TGTGCCAGTAGTATATCTAGCGGGGATTACAATGAGCAGTTCTTC.

This clone occurred a few times. V gene TRBV7-2 combines with J gene TRBJ2-5, with 10 bases that match TRBD2. The CDR3 consists of 14 residues. Germline CDR1 and CDR2: SGHTA and FQGNSA. Trimming at V came to 4 bases and at J to 5 bases, leaving 4 bases not matched to a gene. The CDR3 protein is CASSSGTSVETQYF. CDR3 DNA sequence: TGTGCCAGCAGCTCCGGGACTAGCGTGGAGACCCAGTACTTC.

The V call is TRBV18, the J call TRBJ2-3; tentative D call: TRBD2 (5 bases). Trimming cost V 6 bases and J 3 bases, with 16 bases left between them. Germline values: CDR1 KGHSH, CDR2 LQKENI. This CDR3 contains 15 residues. The CDR3 region is CASSLLGDETDTQYF. For the CDR3, the DNA is TGTGCCAGCTCCCTACTAGGAGATGAGACAGATACGCAGTATTTT.

The CDR3 region is CASSPRGGGLGYTF. The CDR3 region has the DNA TGTGCCAGTAGTCCCCGGGGAGGGGGACTTGGCTACACCTTC. This chain uses TRBV19 with TRBJ1-2, with a tentative D call TRBD1 (6 bases). Germline V gene sequence: CDR1 LNHDA, CDR2 SQIVND (reference sequence). The V gene lost 5 bases and the J gene lost 7 bases, with 17 bases spanning the gap. CDR3 size: 14 residues. Complete variable domain (other parts from reference TRBV19 and TRBJ1-2): DGGITQSPKYLFRKEGQNVTLSCEQNLNHDAMYWYRQDPGQGLRLIYYSQIVNDFQKGDIAEGYSVSREKKESFPLTVTSAQKNPTAFYLCASSPRGGGLGYTFGSGTRLTVV.

The chain links TRBV5-1 to TRBJ2-1; D is uncertain. V was cut by 4 bases and J by 3 bases, with 8 bases left in between. The CDR3 length is 13 residues. The germline CDR1 and CDR2 sequences are SGHRS and YFSETQ. CDR3 DNA sequence: TGCGCCAGCAGCCCTGACATCTACAATGAGCAGTTCTTC. Translating gives CASSPDIYNEQFF.

This rearrangement joins TRBV5-1 to TRBJ2-5, with a weak D call TRBD1 (6 bases). CDR3 length: 14 residues. The germline CDR1 and CDR2 sequences are SGHRS and YFSETQ. V lost 7 bases, J lost 6 bases, and 19 bases lay in between. CDR3 sequence reads: CASETGQGTKTQYF. CDR3 coding DNA: TGCGCCAGCGAGACCGGGCAGGGGACGAAGACCCAGTACTTC.

A single count supports this clone. The chain employs TRBV10-3 and TRBJ2-5; TRBD1 agrees at 9 bases. CDR1 and CDR2 (germline): ENHRY, SYGVKD. This CDR3 region has 14 residues. J was trimmed by 5 bases and V by 5 bases; bases with no gene match: 6. The CDR3 loop reads CAISLQGAEETQYF. In nucleotides, the CDR3 is TGTGCCATCAGTCTACAGGGGGCGGAGGAGACCCAGTACTTC.

This sequence joins TRBV11-2 and TRBJ2-2; a possible D gene is TRBD2 (5 bases). The CDR3 runs 15 residues. Germline assignment: CDR1 SGHAT and CDR2 FQNNGV. Trimming shortened V by 5 bases and J by 4 bases, and 14 bases separated the two germline ends. The CDR3 reads CASSQDFPSTGELFF. The DNA of the CDR3 is TGTGCCAGCAGCCAGGACTTCCCTAGCACCGGGGAGCTGTTTTTT. The variable domain in full, completed from reference TRBV11-2 and TRBJ2-2, reads EAGVAQSPRYKIIEKRQSVAFWCNPISGHATLYWYQQILGQGPKLLIQFQNNGVVDDSQLPKDRFSAERLKGVDSTLKIQPAKLEDSAVYLCASSQDFPSTGELFFGEGSRLTVL.

The chain's CDR3 is CASSEEGVVQPQHF. Here the CDR3 DNA reads TGTGCCAGCAGTGAAGAAGGGGTGGTTCAGCCCCAGCATTTT. This rearrangement joins TRBV2 to TRBJ1-5; tentatively, D is TRBD1 (5 bases). Germline V CDR1 and CDR2: SNHLY, FYNNEI. With 1 base removed from V and 6 bases from J, the gap between germline ends came to 10 bases. CDR3 length equals 14 residues.

This chain uses TRBV28 with TRBJ2-2; a possible D gene is TRBD2 (6 bases). V was shortened by 3 bases and J by 0 bases, with 8 bases between the two germline ends. From germline, CDR1 is MDHEN and CDR2 SYDVKM. CDR3 length: 15 amino acids. The CDR3 DNA sequence: TGTGCCAGCAGTTTTTCTAGCGCGAACACCGGGGAGCTGTTTTTT. It is translated as CASSFSSANTGELFF.

This clone has a handful of counts. V and J are TRBV4-1 and TRBJ2-7; TRBD1 aligns across 7 bases. Germline CDR1 reads MGHRA; CDR2 reads YSYEKL. This CDR3 contains 16 residues. Trimming took 0 bases from V and 3 from J; bases not matched to a gene: 8. CDR3 coding DNA: TGCGCCAGCAGCCAAGATAACACAGGGGCTAACTACGAGCAGTACTTC. It encodes CASSQDNTGANYEQYF.

The rearrangement links TRBV7-3 to TRBJ2-3; D gene unclear. The CDR3 has 13 residues. Germline CDR1 and CDR2: SGHTA and FQGTGA. V lost 6 bases and J lost 8, with 15 bases in between. CDR3 protein: CASSLAPRGTQYF. The CDR3 region has the DNA TGTGCCAGCAGTTTGGCCCCCAGAGGTACGCAGTATTTT.